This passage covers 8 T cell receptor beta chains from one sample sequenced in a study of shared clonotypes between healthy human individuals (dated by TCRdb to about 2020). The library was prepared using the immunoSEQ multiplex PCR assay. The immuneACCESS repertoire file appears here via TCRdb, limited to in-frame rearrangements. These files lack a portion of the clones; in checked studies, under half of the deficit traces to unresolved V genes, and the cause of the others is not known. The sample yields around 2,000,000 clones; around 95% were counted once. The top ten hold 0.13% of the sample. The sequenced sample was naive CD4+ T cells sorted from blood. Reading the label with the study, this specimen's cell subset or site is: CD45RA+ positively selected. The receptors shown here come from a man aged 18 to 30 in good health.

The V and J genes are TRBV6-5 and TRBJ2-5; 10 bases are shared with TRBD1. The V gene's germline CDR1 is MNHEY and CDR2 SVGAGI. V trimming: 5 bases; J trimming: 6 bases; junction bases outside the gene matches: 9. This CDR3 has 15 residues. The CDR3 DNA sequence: TGTGCCAGCAGTAATGCGGGACAGGGGAAAAAGACCCAGTACTTC. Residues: CASSNAGQGKKTQYF.

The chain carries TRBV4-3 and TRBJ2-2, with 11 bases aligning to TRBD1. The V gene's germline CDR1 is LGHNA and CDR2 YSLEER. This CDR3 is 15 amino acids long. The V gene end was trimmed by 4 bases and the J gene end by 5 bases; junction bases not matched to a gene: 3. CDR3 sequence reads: CASSRGTGGTGELFF. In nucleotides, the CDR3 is TGCGCCAGCAGCCGAGGGACAGGGGGGACCGGGGAGCTGTTTTTT.

The CDR3 loop reads CASSFLDEQYF. CDR3 sequence (DNA): TGTGCCAGCAGCTTCCTTGACGAGCAGTACTTC. The chain is built from TRBV11-2 and TRBJ2-7; D uncertain. The CDR3 length is 11 residues. Trimming pared 3 bases from V and 5 bases from J, leaving 5 bases between. CDR1 and CDR2 from the germline V gene are SGHAT and FQNNGV. Looking up the rest from reference TRBV11-2 and TRBJ2-7 gives the full variable domain: EAGVAQSPRYKIIEKRQSVAFWCNPISGHATLYWYQQILGQGPKLLIQFQNNGVVDDSQLPKDRFSAERLKGVDSTLKIQPAKLEDSAVYLCASSFLDEQYFGPGTRLTVT.

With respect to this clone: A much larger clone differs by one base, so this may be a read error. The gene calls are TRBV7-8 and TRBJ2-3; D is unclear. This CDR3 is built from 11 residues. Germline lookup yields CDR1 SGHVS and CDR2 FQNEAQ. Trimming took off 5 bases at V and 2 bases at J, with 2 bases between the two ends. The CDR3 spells CASSNTDTQYF. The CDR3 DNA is TGTGCCAGCAGCAACACAGATACGCAGTATTTT.

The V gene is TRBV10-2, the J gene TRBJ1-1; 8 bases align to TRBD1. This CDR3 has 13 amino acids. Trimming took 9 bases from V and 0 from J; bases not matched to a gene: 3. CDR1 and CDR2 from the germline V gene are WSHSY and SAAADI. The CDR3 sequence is CASGGQVNTEAFF. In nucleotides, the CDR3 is TGCGCCAGTGGGGGACAGGTGAACACTGAAGCTTTCTTT.

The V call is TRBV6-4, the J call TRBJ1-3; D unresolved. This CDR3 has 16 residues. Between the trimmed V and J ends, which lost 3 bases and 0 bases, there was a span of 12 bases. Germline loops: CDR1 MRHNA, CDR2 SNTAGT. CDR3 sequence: CASSEADGDSGNTIYF. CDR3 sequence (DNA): TGTGCCAGCAGTGAAGCCGACGGTGACTCTGGAAACACCATATATTTT.

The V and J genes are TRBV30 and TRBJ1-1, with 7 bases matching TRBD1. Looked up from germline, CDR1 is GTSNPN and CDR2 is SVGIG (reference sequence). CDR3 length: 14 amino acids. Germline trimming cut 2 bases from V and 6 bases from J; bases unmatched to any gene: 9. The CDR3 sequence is CAWSPLQGRAEAFF. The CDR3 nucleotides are TGTGCCTGGAGTCCTTTACAGGGGAGGGCTGAAGCTTTCTTT. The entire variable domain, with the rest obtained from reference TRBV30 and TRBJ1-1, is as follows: SQTIHQWPATLVQPVGSPLSLECTVEGTSNPNLYWYRQAAGRGLQLLFYSVGIGQISSEVPQNLSASRPQDRQFILSSKKLLLSDSGFYLCAWSPLQGRAEAFFGQGTRLTVV.

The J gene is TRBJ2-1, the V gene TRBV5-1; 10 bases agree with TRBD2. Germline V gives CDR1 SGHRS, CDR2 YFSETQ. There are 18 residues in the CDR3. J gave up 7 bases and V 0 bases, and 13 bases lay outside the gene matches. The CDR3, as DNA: TGCGCCAGCAGCTTGGGTGAACGGGCTAGCGGGAGCCGTAATGAGCAGTTCTTC. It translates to CASSLGERASGSRNEQFF.